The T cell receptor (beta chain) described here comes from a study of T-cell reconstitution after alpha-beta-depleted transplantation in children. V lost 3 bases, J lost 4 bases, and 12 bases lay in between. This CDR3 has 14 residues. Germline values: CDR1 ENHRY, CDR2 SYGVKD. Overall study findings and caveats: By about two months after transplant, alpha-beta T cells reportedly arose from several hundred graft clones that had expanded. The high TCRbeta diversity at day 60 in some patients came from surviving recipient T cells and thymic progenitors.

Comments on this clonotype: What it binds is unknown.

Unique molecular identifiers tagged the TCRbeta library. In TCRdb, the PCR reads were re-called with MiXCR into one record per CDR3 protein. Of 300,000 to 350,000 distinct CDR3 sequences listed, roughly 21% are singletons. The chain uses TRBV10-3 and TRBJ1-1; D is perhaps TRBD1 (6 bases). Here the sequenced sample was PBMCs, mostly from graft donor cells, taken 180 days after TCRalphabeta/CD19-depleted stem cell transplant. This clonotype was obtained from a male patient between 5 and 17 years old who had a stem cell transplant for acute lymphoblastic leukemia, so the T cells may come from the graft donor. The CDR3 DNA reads TGTGCCATCAGTGACCTCGGCAGGGGCACTGAAGCTTTCTTT. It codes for CAISDLGRGTEAFF.